Each of the 24 T cell receptor beta chains below was sequenced from the same sample in a study of Graves' ophthalmopathy and Graves' hyperthyroidism. The authors amplified TCR beta CDR3 regions, and they did so from RNA transcripts for repertoire sequencing. An opening RT-PCR round employed HTBI primers and preceded a second-round multiplex PCR. TCRdb processed the multiplex PCR reads anew with MiXCR; each CDR3 protein has one entry. The sample has under 200,000 distinct CDR3 sequences; less than 45% are singletons. Sequenced sample: peripheral blood. The receptors shown here come from a woman in her thirties or forties with Graves' ophthalmopathy.

This clonotype was observed many times. The chain combines TRBV27 with TRBJ2-7; 11 positions agree with TRBD1. V lost 2 bases, J lost 9 bases, and 6 bases stayed unmatched. The CDR3 is 14 residues long. CDR1 is MNHEY, CDR2 SMNVEV, per germline (reference sequence). Here the CDR3 reads CASSLGDRGDSQYF. The CDR3 coding sequence is TGTGCCAGCAGTTTAGGGGACAGGGGGGATTCGCAGTACTTC.

The rearrangement uses TRBV10-2 and TRBJ2-7, with 9 bases lining up with TRBD2. Germline values: CDR1 WSHSY, CDR2 SAAADI. Trimming at V came to 8 bases and at J to 1 base, leaving 3 bases not matched to a gene. CDR3 length equals 13 residues. CDR3 region: CASRLAASYEQYF. In DNA, the CDR3 is TGCGCCAGCCGACTAGCGGCTTCCTACGAGCAGTACTTC.

This clonotype was seen only once. This rearrangement joins TRBV28 to TRBJ2-7; D might be TRBD2 (7 bases). Trimming removed 3 bases from V and 2 bases from J, with 17 bases in between. The CDR3 consists of 16 residues. Germline V lookup: CDR1 MDHEN, CDR2 SYDVKM. The CDR3: CASSFSSTGGAYEQYF. CDR3 DNA sequence: TGTGCCAGCAGTTTCTCCTCGACGGGGGGCGCCTACGAGCAGTACTTC.

This clonotype occurred many times. The chain employs TRBV6-5 and TRBJ1-4; D may be TRBD1 (5 bases). Germline V gives CDR1 MNHEY, CDR2 SVGAGI. Trimming cost V 5 bases and J 7 bases, with 17 bases left between them. This CDR3 contains 15 residues. The CDR3 bases are TGTGCCAGCAGTACTCAGGCGAGGGGTCCTGAAAAACTGTTTTTT. Encoded protein: CASSTQARGPEKLFF.

The chain couples TRBV6-5 to TRBJ2-5; no definite D call. With 3 bases removed from V and 5 bases from J, the gap between germline ends came to 13 bases. CDR1 MNHEY and CDR2 SVGAGI come from the germline V gene. The CDR3 has 14 amino acids. The CDR3 here is CASSYMSTGETQYF. Written as DNA, the CDR3 is TGTGCCAGCAGTTATATGAGTACGGGTGAGACCCAGTACTTC.

The gene calls are TRBV6-2 or TRBV6-3 and TRBJ2-7; D gene unclear. The V gene's germline CDR1 is MNHEY and CDR2 SVGEGT. This CDR3 is 16 amino acids long. Trimming left V 2 bases short and J 2 bases short, with 16 bases between. The CDR3 coding sequence is TGTGCCAGCAGTTACGACCGGCAACAAGTGGCCTACGAGCAGTACTTC. Translating gives CASSYDRQQVAYEQYF.

At least ten counts were recorded for this clonotype. The chain couples TRBV7-2 to TRBJ1-2, with 8 bases that match TRBD1. The CDR3 loop spans 14 amino acids. J was trimmed by 2 bases and V by 2 bases; bases with no gene match: 1. The V gene's germline CDR1 is SGHTA and CDR2 FQGNSA. The CDR3 bases are TGTGCCAGCAGCTTATCAGGGGGCAACTATGGCTACACCTTC. Its translation is CASSLSGGNYGYTF. Variable domain in full (rest from reference TRBV7-2 and TRBJ1-2): GAGVSQSPSNKVTEKGKDVELRCDPISGHTALYWYRQSLGQGLEFLIYFQGNSAPDKSGLPSDRFSAERTGGSVSTLTIQRTQQEDSAVYLCASSLSGGNYGYTFGSGTRLTVV.

The chain uses TRBV10-3 and TRBJ1-5; the D gene is possibly TRBD1 (6 bases). The CDR3 extends over 15 amino acids. Trimming stripped 10 bases from V and 8 bases from J, with 24 bases between. Germline assignment: CDR1 ENHRY and CDR2 SYGVKD. DNA for the CDR3: TGTGCCACCAGGGGCGGGACGAATGTCGTGGAGCCCCAGCATTTT. It codes for CATRGGTNVVEPQHF.

This clonotype was seen a handful of times. CDR3 sequence (DNA): TGTGCCAGCAGCCTCCTTCGAAGTTCTTCACCCCTCCACTTT. Encoded protein: CASSLLRSSSPLHF. V and J are TRBV11-2 and TRBJ1-6; D remains unclear. Germline CDR1 reads SGHAT; CDR2 reads FQNNGV. V lost 5 bases to trimming and J lost 9 bases, with 14 bases between them. CDR3 size: 14 residues.

The chain combines TRBV6-2 or TRBV6-3 with TRBJ1-3; D is ambiguous. Trimming shortened V by 7 bases and J by 4 bases, and 11 bases separated the two germline ends. Germline V lookup: CDR1 MNHEY, CDR2 SVGEGT. The CDR3 sequence is 13 residues long. The CDR3: CASTKTPGNTIYF. For the CDR3, the DNA is TGTGCCAGCACTAAGACGCCCGGAAACACCATATATTTT.

This clonotype was found many times. The chain uses TRBV2 and TRBJ1-5; unclear D gene. With 11 bases removed from V and 0 bases from J, the gap between germline ends came to 11 bases. Germline V gene data show CDR1 as SNHLY and CDR2 as FYNNEI. This CDR3 region has 13 residues. In nucleotides, the CDR3 is TGTGCCTCTGGGAAGGATAGCAATCAGCCCCAGCATTTT. Residues: CASGKDSNQPQHF.

This clonotype showed up many times. The CDR3 DNA sequence: TGTGCCAGCAGCGAACAGGGGGTTAGCAATCAGCCCCAGCATTTT. It specifies CASSEQGVSNQPQHF. The gene calls are TRBV2 and TRBJ1-5, with 8 positions matching TRBD1. The CDR3 runs to 15 residues. The J segment lost 0 bases and the V segment lost 6 bases, leaving 4 bases of the junction unmatched. Germline loops: CDR1 SNHLY, CDR2 FYNNEI.

V usage is TRBV12-5 and J usage is TRBJ1-1; weak D call: TRBD1 (5 bases). V shed 0 bases and J shed 10 bases, with 15 bases lying between them. The CDR3 runs 14 residues. Germline CDR1 reads LGHNT; CDR2 reads FRNRAP. The CDR3 bases are TGTGCTAGTGGTTTGGTACAGGTTGATGCTTCAGCTTTCTTT. Protein sequence: CASGLVQVDASAFF.

The chain employs TRBV28 and TRBJ1-1; D is perhaps TRBD1 (6 bases). CDR3 size: 15 residues. Trimming removed 7 bases at V and 1 base at J, with 16 bases between. From germline, CDR1 is MDHEN and CDR2 SYDVKM. The CDR3 sequence: CASTEILQGNTEAFF. The CDR3 DNA is TGTGCCAGCACCGAGATTCTACAGGGGAACACTGAAGCTTTCTTT.

This clonotype was recorded many times. CDR3 DNA: TGCAGTGCGTCGGTTCATGGGAAAACCGTCTCCTACGAGCAGTACTTC. Its protein product is CSASVHGKTVSYEQYF. The chain joins TRBV20-1 to TRBJ2-7; D uncertain. This CDR3 is built from 16 residues. Trimming removed 6 bases at V and 0 bases at J, with 21 bases between. Germline V gives CDR1 DFQATT, CDR2 SNEGSKA (reference sequence).

The CDR3 DNA is TGTGCCAGCAGTTATGCCGGGACTAGCGGGGGGTCCCCCTCCTACGAGCAGTACTTC. This sequence encodes CASSYAGTSGGSPSYEQYF. This sequence joins TRBV6-2 or TRBV6-3 and TRBJ2-7, with 15 bases identical to TRBD2. Germline V gene data show CDR1 as MNHEY and CDR2 as SVGEGT. CDR3 size: 19 residues. Trimming at V came to 3 bases and at J to 0 bases, leaving 9 bases not matched to a gene.

DNA of the CDR3: TGTGCCAGCAGCCCCCGACCTGGGTGGGGCTACACCTTC. This gives the protein CASSPRPGWGYTF. This chain connects TRBV11-2 to TRBJ1-2, with no clear D. The CDR3 extends over 13 amino acids. The V gene lost 5 bases and the J gene lost 8 bases, with 15 bases spanning the gap. The germline V gene encodes CDR1 SGHAT and CDR2 FQNNGV.

This clonotype was seen ten or more times. V and J are TRBV18 and TRBJ1-1; TRBD1 matches 10 bases. Trimming removed 5 bases from V and 5 bases from J; junction bases left unmatched: 8. The germline CDR1 and CDR2 sequences are KGHSH and LQKENI. The CDR3 spans 15 residues. As DNA, the CDR3 is TGTGCCAGCTCAGCTGCCGGGACAGGGGAGACTGAAGCTTTCTTT. Protein product: CASSAAGTGETEAFF.

In its sample, this clonotype was seen many times. The chain combines TRBV7-6 with TRBJ2-5; the match to TRBD2 covers 7 bases. CDR3 length: 17 amino acids. CDR1 is SGHVS and CDR2 is FNYEAQ in the germline V gene. V lost 5 bases and J lost 1; bases outside the gene matches: 13. CDR3 loop: CASSPDLGAGVQETQYF. DNA for the CDR3: TGTGCCAGCAGCCCCGACCTTGGGGCGGGGGTCCAAGAGACCCAGTACTTC.

At least ten counts were recorded for this clonotype. The V and J genes are TRBV6-5 and TRBJ1-6; no reliable D call. Germline V gives CDR1 MNHEY, CDR2 SVGAGI. V was cut by 2 bases and J by 7 bases, with 12 bases left in between. The CDR3 loop spans 15 amino acids. CDR3 DNA sequence: TGTGCCAGCAGTTACACGGACGGGATGAATTCACCCCTCCACTTT. Translating it yields CASSYTDGMNSPLHF.

The J gene is TRBJ1-2, the V gene TRBV7-2; no firm D call. Between the trimmed V and J ends, which lost 5 bases and 4 bases, there was a span of 14 bases. CDR3 length: 14 residues. CDR1 is SGHTA, CDR2 FQGNSA, per germline. Here the CDR3 DNA reads TGTGCCAGCAGCCCCCAATCGGGCAGCTATGGCTACACCTTC. Its protein product is CASSPQSGSYGYTF.

This clonotype occurred many times. The J gene is TRBJ2-7, the V gene TRBV6-2 or TRBV6-3; the D gene is possibly TRBD2 (8 bases). Per the germline V gene, CDR1 is MNHEY and CDR2 is SVGEGT. The CDR3 is made up of 19 amino acids. Trimming removed 2 bases at V and 2 bases at J, with 25 bases between. CDR3 in amino acids: CASSYGTAFGTSSPYEQYF. The CDR3 DNA is TGTGCCAGCAGTTACGGGACAGCCTTCGGGACTAGTTCGCCCTACGAGCAGTACTTC.

This clonotype came up many times. V gene TRBV30 combines with J gene TRBJ1-2; D may be TRBD1 (6 bases). The germline V and J ends were trimmed by 2 bases and 8 bases, with 15 bases remaining between them. This CDR3 has 13 amino acids. CDR1 is GTSNPN and CDR2 is SVGIG in the germline V gene (reference sequence). CDR3 in DNA: TGTGCCTGGAGTAGACAGGCCTTGGGGGGCTACACCTTC. Translated: CAWSRQALGGYTF.

This chain connects TRBV6-2 or TRBV6-3 to TRBJ1-2; D is possibly TRBD1 (5 bases). Trimming took 2 bases from V and 6 from J, leaving 10 bases between them. Germline lookup yields CDR1 MNHEY and CDR2 SVGEGT. CDR3 length equals 13 residues. CDR3: CASSYLEGNGYTF. As DNA, the CDR3 is TGTGCCAGCAGTTACCTCGAGGGGAATGGCTACACCTTC.